The clone carrying this T cell receptor beta chain was counted a single time. From blood CD8+ and CD4+ T cells, the TCR beta chain was sequenced. TEMRA cells underwent FACS enrichment and CD8+ and CD4+ T cells underwent negative isolation. The sample is drawn from a study of CD8 T cells in Susac syndrome. Study-level background: At the time their blood was drawn, patients with Susac syndrome were either therapy-naive, on corticosteroids (with some of them also receiving intravenous immunoglobulin), or on intravenous immunoglobulin alone.

The CDR3 is made up of 14 amino acids. V lost 4 bases, J lost 6 bases, and 13 bases lay in between. CDR1 SNHLY and CDR2 FYNNEI come from the germline V gene. An input of about 0.5 to 1 ug of RNA was subjected to reverse transcription using random hexamers. Across 54 Vbeta and 13 Jbeta, TCR beta CDR3 was amplified with immunoSEQ multiplex PCR. TCRdb itself ran the immunoSEQ multiplex PCR reads through MiXCR, one entry per CDR3 protein. The sample comprises roughly 80,000 distinct CDR3 sequences, around 93% of which are singletons, and over 0.5% rests with the top ten. The sequenced material came from CD4+ T cells from PBMCs. The genes are TRBV2 and TRBJ2-1; D is perhaps TRBD1 (6 bases). The sequence was obtained from a human donor with Susac syndrome. The CDR3, as DNA: TGTGCCAGCAGTGTGGGGACAACCCCCAATGAGCAGTTCTTC. The encoded protein is CASSVGTTPNEQFF.